Below are 21 T cell receptor beta chains sequenced from a single sample in a study of blood T cell repertoires in COVID-19. Sequencing was performed with immunoSEQ multiplex PCR; in TCRdb, only in-frame clones are kept and a portion is missing. Seen here are 200,000 to 250,000 clones, approximately 85% observed once, and the top ten hold 2.4%. The sample comprised peripheral blood. The receptors stem from a woman between 65 and 79 years old with COVID-19, enrolled during active disease.

The chain carries TRBV9 and TRBJ2-7; D gene unclear. CDR1 and CDR2 (germline): SGDLS, YYNGEE. Deletions cut 3 bases from V and 5 bases from J, with 15 bases between. The CDR3 loop spans 14 amino acids. CDR3 sequence (DNA): TGTGCCAGCAGCGCCGGGTACCTAGGTAACGAGCAGTACTTC. Protein sequence: CASSAGYLGNEQYF.

The CDR3 loop is CASSPLGGPEVTDTQYF. CDR3 bases: TGTGCCAGCAGTCCTCTAGGGGGCCCCGAAGTCACAGATACGCAGTATTTT. The V gene is TRBV6-6, the J gene TRBJ2-3; 7 nucleotides line up with TRBD1. The junction had 13 bases not matched to a gene; V was cut back by 5 bases and J by 2 bases. Germline CDR1 and CDR2: MNHNY and SVGAGI (reference sequence). There are 17 residues in the CDR3.

The rearrangement joins TRBV6-5 to TRBJ2-4; D is perhaps TRBD2 (5 bases). With 2 bases removed from V and 10 bases from J, the gap between germline ends came to 15 bases. The length of the CDR3 is 14 residues. Germline V lookup: CDR1 MNHEY, CDR2 SVGAGI. The chain's CDR3 is CASSYAPPTGIQYF. DNA for the CDR3: TGTGCCAGCAGTTACGCGCCCCCCACGGGGATTCAGTACTTC.

V and J are TRBV6-1 and TRBJ2-5; 9 bases are shared with TRBD2. The trim removed 1 base at V and 5 bases at J, leaving 8 bases unmatched. Germline V gene lookup returns CDR1 MNHNS and CDR2 SASEGT. CDR3 length equals 16 residues. DNA of the CDR3: TGTGCCAGCAGTGAAGGACTAGCGGTTTGGATGGAGACCCAGTACTTC. Encoded protein: CASSEGLAVWMETQYF.

The chain couples TRBV3-1 (or the pseudogene TRBV3-2) to TRBJ2-1, with a weak D call TRBD1 (5 bases). V lost 4 bases, J lost 7 bases, and 17 bases lay in between. The germline V gene encodes CDR1 LGHDT and CDR2 YNNKEL (reference sequence). This CDR3 region has 15 residues. In DNA, the CDR3 is TGTGCCAGCAGCCCCCCACGTGGAAGGGGTAATGAGCAGTTCTTC. Its translation: CASSPPRGRGNEQFF.

The chain combines TRBV7-2 with TRBJ2-2; 8 nucleotides agree with TRBD1. The junction had 6 bases not matched to a gene; V was cut back by 5 bases and J by 4 bases. The CDR3 is made up of 15 amino acids. CDR1 is SGHTA, CDR2 FQGNSA, per germline. The CDR3 region is CASSQGQATTGELFF. CDR3 bases: TGTGCCAGCAGCCAGGGACAGGCTACCACCGGGGAGCTGTTTTTT.

The sample holds one count of this clone. The chain combines TRBV21-1 with TRBJ2-3; the table's D call, TRBD2, was not checked against the DNA. TRBV21-1 is described as a pseudogene. The CDR3 totals 17 residues. The CDR3 loop is CASVTSGGSLEADTQYF. CDR3 bases: TGTGCCAGCGTCACTAGCGGGGGCTCCCTAGAGGCAGATACGCAGTATTTT.

The J gene is TRBJ1-4, the V gene TRBV6-2 or TRBV6-3; D is unclear. The CDR3 sequence is 11 residues long. CDR1 and CDR2 (germline): MNHEY, SVGEGT. V shed 4 bases and J shed 8 bases, with 5 bases lying between them. In DNA, the CDR3 is TGTGCCAGCAGTTCCCCAGAAAAACTGTTTTTT. Translating gives CASSSPEKLFF.

This chain connects TRBV6-5 to TRBJ1-2, with 8 bases aligning to TRBD1. CDR3 size: 14 residues. Per the germline V gene, CDR1 is MNHEY and CDR2 is SVGAGI. V gave up 4 bases and J gave up 5 bases; unmatched junction bases: 6. CDR3 DNA sequence: TGTGCCAGCAGTTTCTACAGGGGGGATTATGGCTACACCTTC. Its translation is CASSFYRGDYGYTF.

This sequence joins TRBV5-4 and TRBJ2-7, with D tentatively TRBD2 (5 bases). The CDR3 runs 14 residues. CDR1 and CDR2 (germline): SGHNT, YYREEE (reference sequence). Trimming took off 4 bases at V and 7 bases at J, with 18 bases between the two ends. The CDR3 DNA follows: TGTGCCAGCAGCCAAAACCGGGGAACGGGGGAGCAGTACTTC. Translating gives CASSQNRGTGEQYF.

The CDR3 DNA follows: TGTGCCAGCAGCTTAGGTCGGGAACGGGGCTACACCTTC. As protein: CASSLGRERGYTF. The rearrangement uses TRBV5-4 and TRBJ1-2; no clear D. The CDR3 has 13 amino acids. V was cut by 2 bases and J by 8 bases, with 13 bases left in between. Germline V CDR1 and CDR2: SGHNT, YYREEE (reference sequence).

V and J are TRBV7-3 and TRBJ2-1, with D possibly matching TRBD2 (6 bases). The V and J ends lost 1 base and 0 bases respectively, with 16 bases between them. Per the germline V gene, CDR1 is SGHTA and CDR2 is FQGTGA. This CDR3 is 18 amino acids long. CDR3 in DNA: TGTGCCAGCAGCTTAAGAAGGGGTACGGGGGACTCCTACAATGAGCAGTTCTTC. This translates into CASSLRRGTGDSYNEQFF.

This chain connects TRBV12-3 or TRBV12-4 to TRBJ1-4; no clear D gene. V was clipped by 3 bases and J by 5 bases, with 7 bases between them. The CDR3 spans 13 residues. This CDR3 is CASSFTRNEKLFF. In nucleotides, the CDR3 is TGTGCCAGCAGTTTTACAAGAAATGAAAAACTGTTTTTT.

The chain carries TRBV11-2 and TRBJ2-3; TRBD1 aligns across 7 bases. V lost 3 bases and J lost 0; bases outside the gene matches: 6. This CDR3 spans 16 amino acids. The V gene's germline CDR1 is SGHAT and CDR2 FQNNGV. The CDR3 nucleotides read TGTGCCAGCAGCTTGGGGACAGCTACTAGCACAGATACGCAGTATTTT. This gives the protein CASSLGTATSTDTQYF.

The V and J genes are TRBV2 and TRBJ2-1, with 9 positions matching TRBD2. V dropped 1 base and J dropped 8; count of bases not matched to a gene: 6. The CDR3 spans 15 residues. Germline values: CDR1 SNHLY, CDR2 FYNNEI. The CDR3 is CASSEGLAGRHEQFF. The CDR3 DNA follows: TGTGCCAGCAGTGAAGGCCTAGCGGGACGGCATGAGCAGTTCTTC.

This rearrangement joins TRBV5-4 to TRBJ1-6; D is possibly TRBD1 (5 bases). Per the germline V gene, CDR1 is SGHNT and CDR2 is YYREEE (reference sequence). This CDR3 has 16 residues. V was shortened by 4 bases and J by 3 bases, with 14 bases between the two germline ends. The CDR3 coding sequence is TGTGCCAGCAGCACTGACAGCATGATCTATAATTCACCCCTCCACTTT. Its translation: CASSTDSMIYNSPLHF.

This clone was observed a single time. The chain uses TRBV5-4 and TRBJ2-7, with 13 bases identical to TRBD2. The germline CDR1 and CDR2 sequences are SGHNT and YYREEE (reference sequence). The CDR3 consists of 16 residues. With V trimmed by 2 bases and J by 7 bases, 9 bases remained unmatched. DNA for the CDR3: TGTGCCAGCAGCTTCTTTCGGACTAGCGGGGGCTATGAGCAGTACTTC. Translation: CASSFFRTSGGYEQYF. Based on the CDR3 plus reference TRBV5-4 and TRBJ2-7, the full variable domain is ETGVTQSPTHLIKTRGQQVTLRCSSQSGHNTVSWYQQALGQGPQFIFQYYREEENGRGNFPPRFSGLQFPNYSSELNVNALELDDSALYLCASSFFRTSGGYEQYFGPGTRLTVT.

This sequence joins TRBV6-5 and TRBJ1-2, with D possibly being TRBD1 (6 bases). The V and J ends lost 6 bases and 2 bases respectively, with 10 bases between them. The germline V gene encodes CDR1 MNHEY and CDR2 SVGAGI. There are 13 residues in the CDR3. The CDR3 region has the DNA TGTGCCAGCAGCTTAACAGGGAACTATGGCTACACCTTC. It is translated as CASSLTGNYGYTF.

CDR3 protein: CASGQYYGYTF. DNA of the CDR3: TGTGCCAGCGGACAGTACTATGGCTACACCTTC. The chain has TRBV12-3 or TRBV12-4 and TRBJ1-2; TRBD1 is a possible D gene (6 bases). This CDR3 is 11 amino acids long. V lost 8 bases to trimming and J lost 3 bases, with 7 bases between them.

The chain carries TRBV6-5 and TRBJ2-2; a possible D gene is TRBD1 (6 bases). Looked up from germline, CDR1 is MNHEY and CDR2 is SVGAGI. The V gene lost 8 bases and the J gene lost 7 bases, with 17 bases spanning the gap. The CDR3 runs 14 residues. CDR3 DNA: TGTGCCAGCCAGGGAGATACAGGGTTCGGGGAGCTGTTTTTT. This sequence encodes CASQGDTGFGELFF.

J is TRBJ2-2 and V is TRBV4-1, with 11 bases aligning to TRBD1. The CDR3 loop spans 21 amino acids. Trimming removed 5 bases from V and 6 bases from J; junction bases left unmatched: 23. The V gene's germline CDR1 is MGHRA and CDR2 YSYEKL. The CDR3 nucleotides read TGCGCCAGCAGCATGCACTCGGGGGACAGGGGGAACCGACGGGGCCCCGGGGAGCTGTTTTTT. Encoded protein: CASSMHSGDRGNRRGPGELFF.